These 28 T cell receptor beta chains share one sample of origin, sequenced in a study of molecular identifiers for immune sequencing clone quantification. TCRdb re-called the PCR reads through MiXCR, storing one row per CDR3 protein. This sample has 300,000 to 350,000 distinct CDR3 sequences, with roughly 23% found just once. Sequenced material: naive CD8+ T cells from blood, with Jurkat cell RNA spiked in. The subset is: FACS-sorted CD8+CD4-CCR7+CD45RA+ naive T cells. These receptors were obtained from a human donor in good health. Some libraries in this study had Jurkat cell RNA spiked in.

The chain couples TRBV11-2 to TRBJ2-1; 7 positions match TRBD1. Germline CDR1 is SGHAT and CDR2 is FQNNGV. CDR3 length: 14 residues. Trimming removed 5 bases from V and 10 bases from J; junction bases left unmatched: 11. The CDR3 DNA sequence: TGTGCCAGCAGCACAAGACAGGGCTACATCGAGCAGTTCTTC. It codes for CASSTRQGYIEQFF. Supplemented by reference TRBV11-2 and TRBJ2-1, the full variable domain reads EAGVAQSPRYKIIEKRQSVAFWCNPISGHATLYWYQQILGQGPKLLIQFQNNGVVDDSQLPKDRFSAERLKGVDSTLKIQPAKLEDSAVYLCASSTRQGYIEQFFGPGTRLTVL.

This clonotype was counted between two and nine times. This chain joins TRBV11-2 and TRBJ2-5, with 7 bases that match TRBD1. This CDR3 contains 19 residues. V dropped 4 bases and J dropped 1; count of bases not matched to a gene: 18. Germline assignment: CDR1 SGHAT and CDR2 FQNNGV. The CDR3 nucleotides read TGTGCCAGCAGCTCTTACCCCGTCTACAGGGGTTTATCCCAAGAGACCCAGTACTTC. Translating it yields CASSSYPVYRGLSQETQYF.

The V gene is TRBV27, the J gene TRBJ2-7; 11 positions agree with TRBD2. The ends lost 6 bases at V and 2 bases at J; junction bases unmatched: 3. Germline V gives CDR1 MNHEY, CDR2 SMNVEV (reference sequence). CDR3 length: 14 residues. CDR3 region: CASRLAGVAYEQYF. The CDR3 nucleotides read TGTGCCAGCAGACTAGCGGGAGTGGCCTACGAGCAGTACTTC.

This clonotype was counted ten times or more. The CDR3 is CASSPRPGGRREQYF. DNA for the CDR3: TGTGCCAGCAGCCCCCGGCCGGGTGGCCGTAGGGAGCAGTACTTC. The chain combines TRBV7-2 with TRBJ2-7; no clear D. The CDR3 extends over 15 amino acids. CDR1 SGHTA and CDR2 FQGNSA come from the germline V gene. V was shortened by 5 bases and J by 7 bases, with 21 bases between the two germline ends.

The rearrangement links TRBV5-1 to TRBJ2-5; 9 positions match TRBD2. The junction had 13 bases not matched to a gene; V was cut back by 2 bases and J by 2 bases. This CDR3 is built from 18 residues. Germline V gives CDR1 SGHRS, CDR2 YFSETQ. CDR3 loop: CASSLGSSGVLGQETQYF. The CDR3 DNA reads TGCGCCAGCAGCTTAGGTTCTAGCGGGGTATTGGGACAAGAGACCCAGTACTTC.

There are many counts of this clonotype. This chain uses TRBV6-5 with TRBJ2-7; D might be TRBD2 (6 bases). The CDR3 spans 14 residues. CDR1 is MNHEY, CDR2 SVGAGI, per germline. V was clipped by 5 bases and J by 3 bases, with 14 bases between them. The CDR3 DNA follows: TGTGCCAGCAGTACGGGGGTCGGGATCTACGAGCAGTACTTC. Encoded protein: CASSTGVGIYEQYF.

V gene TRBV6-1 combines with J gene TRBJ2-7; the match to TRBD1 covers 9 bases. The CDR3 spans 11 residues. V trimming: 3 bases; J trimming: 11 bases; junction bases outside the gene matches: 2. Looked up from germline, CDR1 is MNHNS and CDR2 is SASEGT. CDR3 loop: CASSDRDREYF. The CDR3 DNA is TGTGCCAGCAGTGATAGGGACAGGGAGTACTTC.

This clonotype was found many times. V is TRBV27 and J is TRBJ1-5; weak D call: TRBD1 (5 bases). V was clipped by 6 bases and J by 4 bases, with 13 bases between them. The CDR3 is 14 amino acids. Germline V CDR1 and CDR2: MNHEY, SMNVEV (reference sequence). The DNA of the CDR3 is TGTGCCAGCAGGCCCGGGACGGTGAATCAGCCCCAGCATTTT. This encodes CASRPGTVNQPQHF.

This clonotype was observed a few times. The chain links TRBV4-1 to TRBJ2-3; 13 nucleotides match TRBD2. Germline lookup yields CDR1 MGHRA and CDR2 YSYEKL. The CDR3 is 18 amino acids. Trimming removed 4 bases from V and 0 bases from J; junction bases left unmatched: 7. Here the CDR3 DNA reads TGCGCCAGCAGCCCTGGGACTAGCGGGGTGCCTAGCACAGATACGCAGTATTTT. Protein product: CASSPGTSGVPSTDTQYF.

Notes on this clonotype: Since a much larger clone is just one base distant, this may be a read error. CDR3 sequence: CTSSSIRGQGGQNIQYF. The CDR3 bases are TGTACCAGCAGTTCTATACGAGGACAGGGAGGCCAAAACATTCAGTACTTC. This sequence joins TRBV27 and TRBJ2-4; 8 bases match TRBD1. The CDR3 is 17 amino acids. Germline V gene sequence: CDR1 MNHEY, CDR2 SMNVEV (reference sequence).

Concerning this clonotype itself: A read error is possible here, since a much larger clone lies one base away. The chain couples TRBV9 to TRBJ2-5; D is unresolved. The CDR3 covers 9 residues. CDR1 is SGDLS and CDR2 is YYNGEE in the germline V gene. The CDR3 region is CAGSVRKYF. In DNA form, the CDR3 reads TGTGCCGGCAGCGTCCGGAAGTACTTC. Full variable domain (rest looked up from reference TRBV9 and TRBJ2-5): DSGVTQTPKHLITATGQRVTLRCSPRSGDLSVYWYQQSLDQGLQFLIQYYNGEERAKGNILERFSAQQFPDLHSELNLSSLELGDSALYFCAGSVRKYFGPGTRLLVL.

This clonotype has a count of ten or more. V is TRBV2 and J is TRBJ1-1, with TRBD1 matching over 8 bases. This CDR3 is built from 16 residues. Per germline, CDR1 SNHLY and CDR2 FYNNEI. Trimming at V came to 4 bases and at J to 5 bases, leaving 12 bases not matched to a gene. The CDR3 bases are TGTGCCAGCAGTGTGGGGGCAGGGGGCGATCGGACTGAAGCTTTCTTT. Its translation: CASSVGAGGDRTEAFF.

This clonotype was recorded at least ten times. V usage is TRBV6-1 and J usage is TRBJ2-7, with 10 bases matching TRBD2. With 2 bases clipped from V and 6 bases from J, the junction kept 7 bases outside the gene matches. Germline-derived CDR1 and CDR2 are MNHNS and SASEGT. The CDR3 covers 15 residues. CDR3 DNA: TGTGCCAGCAGTGAATCTGTTAGCGGGAGGCTCGAGCAGTACTTC. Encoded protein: CASSESVSGRLEQYF.

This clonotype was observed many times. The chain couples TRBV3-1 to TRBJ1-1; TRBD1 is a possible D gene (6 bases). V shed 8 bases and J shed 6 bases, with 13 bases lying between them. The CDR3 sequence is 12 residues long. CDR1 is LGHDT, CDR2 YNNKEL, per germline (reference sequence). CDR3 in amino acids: CASEGDKAEAFF. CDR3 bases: TGTGCCAGCGAGGGGGACAAGGCTGAAGCTTTCTTT.

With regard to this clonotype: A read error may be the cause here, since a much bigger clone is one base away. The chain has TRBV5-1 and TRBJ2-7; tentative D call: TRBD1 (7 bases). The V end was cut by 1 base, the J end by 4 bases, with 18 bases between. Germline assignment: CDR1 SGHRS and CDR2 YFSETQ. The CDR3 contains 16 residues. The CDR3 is CASSLPLEGAGYEQYF. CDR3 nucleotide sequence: TGCGCCAGCAGCTTGCCGTTGGAGGGGGCGGGGTACGAGCAGTACTTC.

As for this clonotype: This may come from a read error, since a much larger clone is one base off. The CDR3 reads CAGSWGEAEAFF. CDR3 in DNA: TGTGCCGGCAGCTGGGGGGAGGCTGAAGCTTTCTTT. The rearrangement uses TRBV5-6 and TRBJ1-1; weak D call: TRBD1 (5 bases). Germline values: CDR1 SGHDT, CDR2 YYEEEE. This CDR3 has 12 amino acids.

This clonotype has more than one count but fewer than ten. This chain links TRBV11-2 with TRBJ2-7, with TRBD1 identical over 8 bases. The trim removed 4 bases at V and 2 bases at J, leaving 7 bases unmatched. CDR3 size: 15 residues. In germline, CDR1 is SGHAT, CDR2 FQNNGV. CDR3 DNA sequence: TGTGCCAGCAGCTCAGGGACAGGCCGCCCCTACGAGCAGTACTTC. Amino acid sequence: CASSSGTGRPYEQYF.

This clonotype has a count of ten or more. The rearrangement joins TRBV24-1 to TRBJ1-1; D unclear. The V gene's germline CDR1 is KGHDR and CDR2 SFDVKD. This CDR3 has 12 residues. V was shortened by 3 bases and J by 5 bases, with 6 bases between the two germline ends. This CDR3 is CATSDDGTEAFF. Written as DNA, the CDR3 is TGTGCCACCAGTGATGACGGGACTGAAGCTTTCTTT.

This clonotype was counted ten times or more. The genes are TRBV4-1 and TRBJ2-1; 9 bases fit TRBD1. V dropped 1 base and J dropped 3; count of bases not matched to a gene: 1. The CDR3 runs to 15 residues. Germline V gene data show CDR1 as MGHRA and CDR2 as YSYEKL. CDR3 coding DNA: TGCGCCAGCAGCCAAGGGGGACAGGGCTACAATGAGCAGTTCTTC. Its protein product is CASSQGGQGYNEQFF.

The CDR3 DNA reads TGTGCCAGCAGTTTTCTATTAGCGGGAGGGCGCGGGGAGCTGTTTTTT. It specifies CASSFLLAGGRGELFF. The chain is built from TRBV27 and TRBJ2-2; 11 bases line up with TRBD2. Germline V gene data show CDR1 as MNHEY and CDR2 as SMNVEV (reference sequence). Trimming removed 3 bases from V and 7 bases from J; junction bases left unmatched: 7. The CDR3 is 16 residues long.

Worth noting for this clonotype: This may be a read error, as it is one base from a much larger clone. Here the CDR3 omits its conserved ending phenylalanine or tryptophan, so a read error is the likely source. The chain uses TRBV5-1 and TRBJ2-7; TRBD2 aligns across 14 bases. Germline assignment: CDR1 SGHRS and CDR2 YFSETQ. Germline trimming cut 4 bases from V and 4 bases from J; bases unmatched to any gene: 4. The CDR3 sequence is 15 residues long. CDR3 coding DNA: TGCGCCAGCAGCATGGGACTAGCGGGAGCTTACGAGCAGTACTCC. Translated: CASSMGLAGAYEQYS.

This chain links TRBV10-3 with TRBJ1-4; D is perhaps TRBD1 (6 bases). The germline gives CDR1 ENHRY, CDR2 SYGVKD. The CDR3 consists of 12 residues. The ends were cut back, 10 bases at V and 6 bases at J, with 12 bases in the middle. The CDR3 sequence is CATTRGDEKLFF. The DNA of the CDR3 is TGTGCCACTACCAGGGGCGATGAAAAACTGTTTTTT.

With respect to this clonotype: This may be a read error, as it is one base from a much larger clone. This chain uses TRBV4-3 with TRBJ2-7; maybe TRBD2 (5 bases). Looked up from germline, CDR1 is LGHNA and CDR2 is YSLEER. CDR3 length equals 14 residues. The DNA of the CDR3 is TGCGCCGGCAGCCAAGGAGGAATCTCCTACGAGCAGTACTTC. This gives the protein CAGSQGGISYEQYF.

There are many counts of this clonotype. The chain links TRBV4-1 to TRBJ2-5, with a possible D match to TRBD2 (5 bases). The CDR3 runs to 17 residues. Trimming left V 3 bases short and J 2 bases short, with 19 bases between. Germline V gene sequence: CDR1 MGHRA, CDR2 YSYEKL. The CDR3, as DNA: TGCGCCAGCAGCCAGGGAGCGTTTTTGCAAAAACAAGAGACCCAGTACTTC. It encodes CASSQGAFLQKQETQYF.

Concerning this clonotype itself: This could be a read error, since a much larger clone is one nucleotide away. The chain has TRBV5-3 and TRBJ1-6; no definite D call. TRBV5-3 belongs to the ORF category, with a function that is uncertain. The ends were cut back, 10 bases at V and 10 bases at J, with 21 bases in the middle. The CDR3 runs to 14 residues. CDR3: CAGSLGLLGSPLHF. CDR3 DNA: TGTGCCGGCAGCCTTGGGCTCCTAGGATCACCCCTCCACTTT.

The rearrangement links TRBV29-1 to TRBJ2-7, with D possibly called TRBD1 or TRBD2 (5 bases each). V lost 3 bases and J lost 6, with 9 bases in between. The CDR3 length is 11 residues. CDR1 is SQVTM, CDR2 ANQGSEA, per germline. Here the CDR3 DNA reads TGCAGCGTTGAGGGGACGGGCGAGCAGTACTTC. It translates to CSVEGTGEQYF.

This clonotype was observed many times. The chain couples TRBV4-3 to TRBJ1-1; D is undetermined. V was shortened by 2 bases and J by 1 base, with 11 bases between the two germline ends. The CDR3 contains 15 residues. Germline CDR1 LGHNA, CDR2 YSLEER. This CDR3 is CASSQFLGENTEAFF. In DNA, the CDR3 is TGCGCCAGCAGCCAATTTCTGGGAGAGAACACTGAAGCTTTCTTT.

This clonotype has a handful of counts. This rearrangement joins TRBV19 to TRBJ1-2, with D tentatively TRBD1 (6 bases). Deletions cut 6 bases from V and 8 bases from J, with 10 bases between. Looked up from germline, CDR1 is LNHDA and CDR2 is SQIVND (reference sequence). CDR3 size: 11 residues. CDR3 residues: CASSGGLGYTF. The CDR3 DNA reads TGTGCCAGTAGCGGGGGGCTAGGCTACACCTTC.